This TCR beta chain was sequenced in a study of blood T cells in healthy people across ages. As for the study in general: Template switching caught about one barcoded beta molecule for each two T cells. Whole-study findings and limits: Diversity of TCR beta per million T cells declined in a roughly linear way with age.

Primed by a sample-barcoded 5' primer and a J-beta primer mix, a second PCR proceeded for about 6 to 12 cycles. Each CDR3 protein gets one entry after TCRdb re-called the 5' RACE reads with MiXCR. The sample holds 1,500,000 or so distinct CDR3 sequences; under 55% are singletons and the top ten take under 5%. This clonotype has more than one count but fewer than ten. What it binds is unknown. Germline CDR1 SGHRS, CDR2 YFSETQ. Trimming removed 4 bases from V and 3 bases from J; junction bases left unmatched: 23. There are 20 residues in the CDR3. Isolating PBMCs gave at least 6 million of these cells per sample.

The chain recombines TRBV5-1 with TRBJ2-7; 9 positions agree with TRBD2. This TCR was recovered from a woman younger than 30 in good health. Sequenced sample: blood. This CDR3 reads CASSTGQKNLLAGENYEQYF. CDR3 sequence (DNA): TGCGCCAGCAGCACTGGACAGAAAAATCTTTTAGCGGGAGAAAACTACGAGCAGTACTTC. The variable domain in full, completed from reference TRBV5-1 and TRBJ2-7, reads KAGVTQTPRYLIKTRGQQVTLSCSPISGHRSVSWYQQTPGQGLQFLFEYFSETQRNKGNFPGRFSGRQFSNSRSEMNVSTLELGDSALYLCASSTGQKNLLAGENYEQYFGPGTRLTVT.